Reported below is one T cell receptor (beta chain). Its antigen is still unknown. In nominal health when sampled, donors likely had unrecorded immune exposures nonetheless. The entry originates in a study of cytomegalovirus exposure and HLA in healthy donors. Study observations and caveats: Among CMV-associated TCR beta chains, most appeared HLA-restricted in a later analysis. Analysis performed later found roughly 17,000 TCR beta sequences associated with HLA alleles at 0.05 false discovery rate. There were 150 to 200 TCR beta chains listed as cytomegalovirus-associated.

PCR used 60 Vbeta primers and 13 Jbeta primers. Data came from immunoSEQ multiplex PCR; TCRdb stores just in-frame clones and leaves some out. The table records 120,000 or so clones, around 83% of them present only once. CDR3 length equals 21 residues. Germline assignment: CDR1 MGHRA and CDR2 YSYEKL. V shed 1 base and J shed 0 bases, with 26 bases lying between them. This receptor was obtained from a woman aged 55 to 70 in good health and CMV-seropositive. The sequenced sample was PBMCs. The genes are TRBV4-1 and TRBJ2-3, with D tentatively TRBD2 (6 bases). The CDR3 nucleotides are TGCGCCAGCAGCCAAGTTGGGTCTAGCGCAACTACTTATACTAGCACAGATACGCAGTATTTT. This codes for CASSQVGSSATTYTSTDTQYF.